This TCR beta chain was sequenced during a study of sequential checkpoint blockade in melanoma. Background on the study: Maintenance nivolumab came after either treatment sequence.

TCRdb keeps only in-frame clones here, not all; method: immunoSEQ multiplex PCR. The sample shows 13,000 or so clones, roughly a fifth of them seen only once. The treatment here: randomized to nivolumab then ipilimumab (arm A) or the reverse (arm B). DNA-damaging chemotherapy had not been given to any patient beforehand. Sequencing was performed on tumor tissue (inferred from file names), taken from a patient given nivolumab and ipilimumab in sequence. This sequence originates from a human donor with melanoma.

The chain's CDR3 is CASRAGLAATGELFF. For the CDR3, the DNA is TGTGCCAGTAGGGCGGGACTAGCGGCCACCGGGGAGCTGTTTTTT. V usage is TRBV19 and J usage is TRBJ2-2; 11 bases agree with TRBD2. With V trimmed by 6 bases and J by 4 bases, 4 bases remained unmatched. Germline loops: CDR1 LNHDA, CDR2 SQIVND (reference sequence). This CDR3 spans 15 amino acids.